A selection of T cell receptor beta chains follows, all from one sample in a study of OX40 agonist ivuxolimab in advanced cancers. Method: immunoSEQ multiplex PCR; TCRdb's copy keeps in-frame clones and lacks some. Of 70,000 or so clones in the sample, around nine tenths were seen once. Sequencing used CD4+ or CD8+ T cells sorted from blood, obtained in a trial of the OX40 agonist ivuxolimab. These TCRs come from an adult with an advanced solid tumor such as melanoma, head and neck, liver or kidney cancer. Each CDR3 is given with its conserved first and last residue. A D gene is named only where the DNA matches it firmly. Only part of the rows carry a size: once, few, many, or a class if the clone is expanded.

J: TRBJ2-1; size: -; V: TRBV19; D: TRBD1; length: 16; DNA: TGTGCCAGTAGCCTGCCCCCGGGACAGGGGCTCAATGAGCAGTTCTTC; CDR3: CASSLPPGQGLNEQFF
J: TRBJ1-1; size: -; V: TRBV5-4; D: -; length: 14; DNA: TGTGCCAGCAGCTGGACGGGGGATAACACTGAAGCTTTCTTT; CDR3: CASSWTGDNTEAFF
J: TRBJ2-1; size: -; V: TRBV18; D: -; length: 13; DNA: TGTGCCAGCTCACCCGACCAGAACAATGAGCAGTTCTTC; CDR3: CASSPDQNNEQFF
J: TRBJ1-2; size: -; V: TRBV5-4; D: TRBD1; length: 13; DNA: TGTGCCAGCAGCTTTGACAGGGACTATGGCTACACCTTC; CDR3: CASSFDRDYGYTF
J: TRBJ1-2; size: -; V: TRBV5-5; D: -; length: 14; DNA: TGTGCCAGCAGCTTGGTCACGACAAACTATGGCTACACCTTC; CDR3: CASSLVTTNYGYTF
J: TRBJ2-3; size: once; V: TRBV29-1; D: -; length: 12; DNA: TGCAGCGTCAAAGGGGGAACAGATACGCAGTATTTT; CDR3: CSVKGGTDTQYF
J: TRBJ1-2; size: few; V: TRBV6-5; D: -; length: 12; DNA: TGTGCCAGCGGGGGGGGCAGCTATGGCTACACCTTC; CDR3: CASGGGSYGYTF
J: TRBJ1-1; size: -; V: TRBV7-9; D: -; length: 13; DNA: TGTGCCAGCAGCTTTAGGGTGGCCGCTGAAGCTTTCTTT; CDR3: CASSFRVAAEAFF
J: TRBJ2-2; size: -; V: TRBV25-1; D: -; length: 13; DNA: TGTGCCAGCAGGGGATTAAACACCGGGGAGCTGTTTTTT; CDR3: CASRGLNTGELFF
J: TRBJ1-1; size: -; V: TRBV19; D: TRBD1; length: 13; DNA: TGTGCCAGTAGTATCGACAGGGTCACTGAAGCTTTCTTT; CDR3: CASSIDRVTEAFF
J: TRBJ2-3; size: -; V: TRBV28; D: -; length: 13; DNA: TGTGCCAGCAGTTTTTCGGGGCCAGATACGCAGTATTTT; CDR3: CASSFSGPDTQYF
J: TRBJ2-7; size: -; V: TRBV30; D: TRBD1; length: 13; DNA: TGTGCCTGGACCGCAGGACAGGGGACCGAGCAGTACTTC; CDR3: CAWTAGQGTEQYF
J: TRBJ2-7; size: -; V: TRBV7-2; D: -; length: 13; DNA: TGTGCCAGCAGCCTACAAACGCTTTACGAGCAGTACTTC; CDR3: CASSLQTLYEQYF
J: TRBJ1-1; size: few; V: TRBV30; D: -; length: 11; DNA: TGTGCCTGGAGTGGTTACACTGAAGCTTTCTTT; CDR3: CAWSGYTEAFF
J: TRBJ1-4; size: -; V: TRBV28; D: TRBD1; length: 17; DNA: TGTGCCACCGAGGGACAGGGGGCGAAGCTTGAGTTTGGAAAACTGTTTTTT; CDR3: CATEGQGAKLEFGKLFF
J: TRBJ1-3; size: once; V: TRBV7-8; D: -; length: 13; DNA: TGTGCCAGCAGCGGGAGCTCTGGAAACACCATATATTTT; CDR3: CASSGSSGNTIYF
J: TRBJ2-7; size: -; V: TRBV11-3; D: -; length: 13; DNA: TGTGCCGGCAGCTTAGATTCCGCCTACGAGCAGTACTTC; CDR3: CAGSLDSAYEQYF
J: TRBJ1-2; size: -; V: TRBV6-5; D: TRBD1; length: 14; DNA: TGTGCCAGCAGCCGGGGACAGACTAACTATGGCTACACCTTC; CDR3: CASSRGQTNYGYTF
J: TRBJ2-3; size: -; V: TRBV30; D: TRBD2; length: 15; DNA: TGTGCCTGGAGAGGAGGGGGAGCGGGAGAAGATACGCAGTATTTT; CDR3: CAWRGGGAGEDTQYF
J: TRBJ2-3; size: -; V: TRBV6-5; D: TRBD2; length: 15; DNA: TGTGCCAGCAGTACCTTTGCGGGGGGCACAGATACGCAGTATTTT; CDR3: CASSTFAGGTDTQYF
J: TRBJ1-2; size: -; V: TRBV7-9; D: -; length: 14; DNA: TGTGCCAGCAGCTCAGGGGATACTAACTATGGCTACACCTTC; CDR3: CASSSGDTNYGYTF
J: TRBJ1-1; size: -; V: TRBV18; D: TRBD1; length: 13; DNA: TGTGCCAGCTCACGAACAGGGGAAACTGAAGCTTTCTTT; CDR3: CASSRTGETEAFF
J: TRBJ1-3; size: -; V: TRBV6-1; D: -; length: 14; DNA: TGTGCCAGCATTTCGGGACAACCGGGAAACACCATATATTTT; CDR3: CASISGQPGNTIYF
J: TRBJ2-1; size: -; V: TRBV10-1; D: TRBD2; length: 14; DNA: TGCGCCAGCAGTAGCGGGGGGGCCTACAATGAGCAGTTCTTC; CDR3: CASSSGGAYNEQFF
J: TRBJ2-7; size: -; V: TRBV28; D: -; length: 13; DNA: TGTGCCAGCCAAAGGGCAAGCTCCTTCGAGCAGTACTTC; CDR3: CASQRASSFEQYF
J: TRBJ1-3; size: once; V: TRBV28; D: -; length: 15; DNA: TGTGCCAGCAGTTTGAAGGCCGCCGGTGGAAACACCATATATTTT; CDR3: CASSLKAAGGNTIYF
J: TRBJ2-2; size: -; V: TRBV19; D: -; length: 14; DNA: TGTGCCAGTTCTCAAAAAACGAACACCGGGGAGCTGTTTTTT; CDR3: CASSQKTNTGELFF
J: TRBJ2-7; size: -; V: TRBV29-1; D: -; length: 12; DNA: TGCAGCGTTCGGAGGAGGGGCTACGAGCAGTACTTC; CDR3: CSVRRRGYEQYF
J: TRBJ2-2; size: -; V: TRBV7-9; D: -; length: 13; DNA: TGTGCCAGCAGCTTTAGGGACACCGGGGAGCTGTTTTTT; CDR3: CASSFRDTGELFF
J: TRBJ2-1; size: -; V: TRBV18; D: TRBD2; length: 18; DNA: TGTGCCAGCTCACCGAATGAGAAAGCGGGAGGGTTCTACAATGAGCAGTTCTTC; CDR3: CASSPNEKAGGFYNEQFF
J: TRBJ2-7; size: -; V: TRBV5-1; D: -; length: 12; DNA: TGCGCCAGCGGTCCCGGGACCTACGAGCAGTACTTC; CDR3: CASGPGTYEQYF
J: TRBJ2-7; size: -; V: TRBV5-1; D: -; length: 17; DNA: TGCGCCAGCAGCTTGGGGGGTGGGGGACGGGGGAACTACGAGCAGTACTTC; CDR3: CASSLGGGGRGNYEQYF
J: TRBJ2-3; size: few; V: TRBV9; D: -; length: 16; DNA: TGTGCCAGCAGCGTAAGGGGGACAAGTAGCACAGATACGCAGTATTTT; CDR3: CASSVRGTSSTDTQYF
J: TRBJ1-3; size: -; V: TRBV7-9; D: TRBD1; length: 15; DNA: TGTGCCAGCAGCTCTCAGGGGGCATCTGGAAACACCATATATTTT; CDR3: CASSSQGASGNTIYF
J: TRBJ2-4; size: -; V: TRBV6-1; D: -; length: 13; DNA: TGTGCCAGCAGAACACCAACCGGGGACATTCAGTACTTC; CDR3: CASRTPTGDIQYF
J: TRBJ1-4; size: -; V: TRBV7-9; D: -; length: 15; DNA: TGTGCCAGCAGCCGGCGAGGCAGGGAGAGTGAAAAACTGTTTTTT; CDR3: CASSRRGRESEKLFF
J: TRBJ1-5; size: -; V: TRBV30; D: -; length: 14; DNA: TGTGCCTGGAGTAAATCGTATAGCAATCAGCCCCAGCATTTT; CDR3: CAWSKSYSNQPQHF
J: TRBJ1-2; size: -; V: TRBV20-1; D: -; length: 11; DNA: TGCAGTGCGAGGAAGGGGGATGGCTACACCTTC; CDR3: CSARKGDGYTF
J: TRBJ1-1; size: -; V: TRBV10-3; D: -; length: 14; DNA: TGTGCCATCAGGCCGGAGTACATGAACACTGAAGCTTTCTTT; CDR3: CAIRPEYMNTEAFF
J: TRBJ2-2; size: -; V: TRBV6-1; D: TRBD1; length: 15; DNA: TGTGCCAGCAGCCCGACAGGGTTGGACACCGGGGAGCTGTTTTTT; CDR3: CASSPTGLDTGELFF
J: TRBJ2-2; size: few; V: TRBV30; D: -; length: 15; DNA: TGTGCCTGGAGGGAAACGGGGCCTAGCACCGGGGAGCTGTTTTTT; CDR3: CAWRETGPSTGELFF
J: TRBJ2-3; size: -; V: TRBV5-4; D: TRBD2; length: 15; DNA: TGTGCCAGCAGCTTGGAGGGAGGGAGTGCAGATACGCAGTATTTT; CDR3: CASSLEGGSADTQYF
J: TRBJ2-1; size: -; V: TRBV7-3; D: TRBD2; length: 16; DNA: TGTGCCAGCAGCTTAATGGGTAGCGGGAGGGGAGATGAGCAGTTCTTC; CDR3: CASSLMGSGRGDEQFF
J: TRBJ2-1; size: -; V: TRBV7-6; D: -; length: 13; DNA: TGTGCCAGCAGCTTATTCCCGGGGAATGAGCAGTTCTTC; CDR3: CASSLFPGNEQFF
J: TRBJ1-2; size: few; V: TRBV2; D: -; length: 13; DNA: TGTGCCAGCAGTGCCCAGGGAGTAGATGGCTACACCTTC; CDR3: CASSAQGVDGYTF
J: TRBJ1-6; size: once; V: TRBV27; D: TRBD1; length: 14; DNA: TGTGCCAGCTCATATCAGGGGGCGCGTTCACCCCTCCACTTT; CDR3: CASSYQGARSPLHF
J: TRBJ2-1; size: -; V: TRBV11-2; D: -; length: 13; DNA: TGTGCCAGCAGCCCACAGGGCCACAATGAGCAGTTCTTC; CDR3: CASSPQGHNEQFF
J: TRBJ1-6; size: -; V: TRBV6-4; D: TRBD1; length: 15; DNA: TGTGCCAGTACCCCCTGGACAGGGGATAATTCACCCCTCCACTTT; CDR3: CASTPWTGDNSPLHF
J: TRBJ1-2; size: -; V: TRBV6-5; D: TRBD1; length: 15; DNA: TGTGCCAGCAGACCACCGGGACAGTTAAACTATGGCTACACCTTC; CDR3: CASRPPGQLNYGYTF
J: TRBJ2-2; size: -; V: TRBV9; D: -; length: 16; DNA: TGTGCCAGCAGCGTAAGTTTTCGGCTTACGACCGGGGAGCTGTTTTTT; CDR3: CASSVSFRLTTGELFF
J: TRBJ1-1; size: -; V: TRBV7-9; D: -; length: 13; DNA: TGTGCCAGCAGTCCAGGGGTACAAACTGAAGCTTTCTTT; CDR3: CASSPGVQTEAFF
J: TRBJ2-3; size: -; V: TRBV30; D: -; length: 14; DNA: TGTGCCTGGAGTCTACAGGGTCCCCCAGATACGCAGTATTTT; CDR3: CAWSLQGPPDTQYF
J: TRBJ2-4; size: -; V: TRBV20-1; D: -; length: 11; DNA: TGCAGTGCTAGGAGGTCAAACATTCAGTACTTC; CDR3: CSARRSNIQYF
J: TRBJ2-5; size: -; V: TRBV2; D: TRBD1; length: 13; DNA: TGTGCCAGCAGTGGACAGGGTCTGGAGACCCAGTACTTC; CDR3: CASSGQGLETQYF
J: TRBJ1-2; size: -; V: TRBV28; D: -; length: 13; DNA: TGTGCCAGCAGCCCAGGGTATAACTATGGCTACACCTTC; CDR3: CASSPGYNYGYTF